This T cell receptor beta chain is drawn from a study of shared clonotypes between healthy human individuals. This CDR3 spans 12 amino acids. The germline V gene encodes CDR1 KGHSH and CDR2 LQKENI. V lost 0 bases and J 14 bases, leaving 12 bases between the germline ends. TCRdb's copy holds only in-frame clones and misses some; the assay was immunoSEQ multiplex PCR. The sample lists about 770,000 clones; approximately 77% were seen once. This clone occurred once. The clonotype comes from a woman aged 25 to 45 in good health. V gene TRBV18 combines with J gene TRBJ2-3, with D uncertain. Specimen: memory CD4+ T cells sorted from blood. The subset here: CD45RA-negative fraction. The CDR3 sequence is CASSPPAPWLYF. In nucleotides, the CDR3 is TGTGCCAGCTCACCACCGGCCCCTTGGCTGTATTTT.